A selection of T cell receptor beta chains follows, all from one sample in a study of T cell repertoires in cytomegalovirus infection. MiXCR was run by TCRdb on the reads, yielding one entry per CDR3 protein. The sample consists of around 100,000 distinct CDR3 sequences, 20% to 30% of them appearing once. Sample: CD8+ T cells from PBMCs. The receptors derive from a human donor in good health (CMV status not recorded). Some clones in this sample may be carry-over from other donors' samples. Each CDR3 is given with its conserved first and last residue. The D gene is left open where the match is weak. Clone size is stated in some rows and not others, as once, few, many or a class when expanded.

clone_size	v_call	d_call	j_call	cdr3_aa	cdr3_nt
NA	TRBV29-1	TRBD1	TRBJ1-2	CSVDKTGEGSGYTF	TGCAGCGTTGATAAAACAGGGGAGGGAAGTGGCTACACCTTC
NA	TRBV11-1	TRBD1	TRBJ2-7	CASSLAGTGSYEQYF	TGTGCCAGCAGCTTAGCCGGGACAGGATCCTACGAGCAGTACTTC
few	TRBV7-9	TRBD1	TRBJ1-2	CASSPLGTGQGYGYTF	TGTGCCAGCAGTCCGTTGGGCACCGGACAGGGCTATGGCTACACCTTC
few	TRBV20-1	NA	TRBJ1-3	CSARALASGNTIYF	TGCAGTGCTAGAGCTCTGGCCTCTGGAAACACCATATATTTT
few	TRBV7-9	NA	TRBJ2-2	CASTNPGRSNTGELFF	TGTGCCAGCACCAACCCCGGACGGTCGAACACCGGGGAGCTGTTTTTT
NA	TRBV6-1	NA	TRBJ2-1	CASSSSLRDSWFF	TGTGCCAGCAGCTCTAGCCTCCGGGACTCATGGTTCTTC
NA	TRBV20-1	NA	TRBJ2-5	CSARGNLVGKETQYF	TGCAGTGCTCGAGGGAACCTAGTGGGGAAAGAGACCCAGTACTTC
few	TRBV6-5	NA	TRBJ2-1	CASSRGRSDNEQFF	TGTGCCAGCAGCCGCGGAAGGTCCGACAATGAGCAGTTCTTC
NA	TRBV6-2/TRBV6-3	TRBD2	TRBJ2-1	CASSKLAKNEQFF	TGTGCCAGCAGCAAACTAGCGAAAAATGAGCAGTTCTTC
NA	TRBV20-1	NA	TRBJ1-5	CSARGETSTGQPQHF	TGCAGTGCTAGAGGGGAAACGTCCACGGGGCAGCCCCAGCATTTT
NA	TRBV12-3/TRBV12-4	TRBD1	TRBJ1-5	CASSWTGSNQPQHF	TGTGCCAGCAGTTGGACAGGGTCCAATCAGCCCCAGCATTTT
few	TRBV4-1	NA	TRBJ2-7	CASSHDGGYEQYF	TGCGCCAGCAGCCACGACGGGGGCTACGAGCAGTACTTC
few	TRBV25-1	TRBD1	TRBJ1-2	CASSEPGQRPRGYTF	TGTGCCAGCAGTGAACCGGGACAGAGACCTCGAGGCTACACCTTC
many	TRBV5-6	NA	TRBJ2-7	CASSLSAISLRGQYF	TGTGCCAGCAGCTTGAGCGCTATCTCCCTACGTGGGCAGTACTTC
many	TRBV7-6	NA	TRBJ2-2	CASRNDRRDTYTGELFF	TGTGCCAGCAGAAACGACAGGCGGGACACTTACACCGGGGAGCTGTTTTTT
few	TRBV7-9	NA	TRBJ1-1	CASGQGQNTEAFF	TGTGCCAGTGGGCAGGGGCAGAACACTGAAGCTTTCTTT
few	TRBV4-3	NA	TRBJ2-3	CASSQDGRGTDTQYF	TGCGCCAGCAGCCAAGATGGCAGGGGCACAGATACGCAGTATTTT
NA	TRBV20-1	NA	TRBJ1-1	CSARDLQAFF	TGCAGTGCTAGAGACCTCCAAGCTTTCTTT
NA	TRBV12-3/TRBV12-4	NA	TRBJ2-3	CASSLPGRGTDTQYF	TGTGCCAGCAGTTTACCGGGACGGGGCACAGATACGCAGTATTTT
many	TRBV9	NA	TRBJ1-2	CASSVSGTSNYGYTF	TGTGCCAGCAGCGTATCCGGGACGTCTAACTATGGCTACACCTTC
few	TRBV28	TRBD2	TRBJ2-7	CASSSGLAGYEQYF	TGTGCCAGCAGTTCGGGACTAGCAGGCTACGAGCAGTACTTC
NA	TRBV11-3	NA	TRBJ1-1	CASSLAVTAMNTEAFF	TGTGCCAGCAGCTTAGCCGTGACAGCTATGAACACTGAAGCTTTCTTT
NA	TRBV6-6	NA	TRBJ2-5	CASKGSPETQYF	TGTGCCAGCAAGGGCAGCCCAGAGACCCAGTACTTC
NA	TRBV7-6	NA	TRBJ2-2	CASSLFGSGELFF	TGTGCCAGCAGCTTATTCGGGTCCGGGGAGCTGTTTTTT
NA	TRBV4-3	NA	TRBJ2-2	CASSPLSDGNTGELFF	TGCGCCAGCAGCCCATTATCGGACGGGAACACCGGGGAGCTGTTTTTT
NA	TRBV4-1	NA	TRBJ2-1	CASSQANWDYEGDNEQFF	TGCGCCAGCAGCCAAGCCAATTGGGACTACGAGGGGGACAATGAGCAGTTCTTC
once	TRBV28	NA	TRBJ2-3	CASSLWRGPSTDTQYF	TGTGCCAGCAGTCTCTGGCGGGGGCCTAGCACAGATACGCAGTATTTT
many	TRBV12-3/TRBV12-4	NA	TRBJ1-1	CASSLNPQSTEAFF	TGTGCCAGCAGTTTAAACCCCCAAAGCACTGAAGCTTTCTTT
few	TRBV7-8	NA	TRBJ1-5	CASSLEGRAGNQPQHF	TGTGCCAGCAGCTTAGAGGGCCGCGCTGGCAATCAGCCCCAGCATTTT